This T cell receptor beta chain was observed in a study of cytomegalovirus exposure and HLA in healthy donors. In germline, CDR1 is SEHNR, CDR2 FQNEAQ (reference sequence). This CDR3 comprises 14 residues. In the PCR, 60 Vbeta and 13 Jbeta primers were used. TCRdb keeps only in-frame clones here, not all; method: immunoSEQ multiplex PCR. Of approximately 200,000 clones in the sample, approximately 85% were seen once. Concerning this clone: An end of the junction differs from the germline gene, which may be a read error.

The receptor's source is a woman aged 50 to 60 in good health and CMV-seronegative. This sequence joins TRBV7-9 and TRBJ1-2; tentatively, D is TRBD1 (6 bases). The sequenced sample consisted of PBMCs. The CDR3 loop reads CSSSFAGVAYGYTF. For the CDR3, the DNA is TGTTCCAGCAGCTTCGCAGGGGTCGCCTATGGCTACACCTTC.